These 20 T cell receptor beta chains share one sample of origin, sequenced in a study of beta chain features in type 1 diabetes. General study findings and limits: In all four CD4+ subsets, TCRB CDR3 length was significantly, moderately reduced in type 1 diabetes.

Of the isolated RNA, all was reverse transcribed, and so the sequenced material was expressed TCRB transcripts. TCRdb's copy holds only in-frame clones and misses some; the assay was immunoSEQ multiplex PCR. The data contain approximately 730,000 clones, 13% of them singletons. Their target antigens are unknown. Sequencing was done on a sample of naive CD4+ T cells from blood. These receptors were obtained from a young man with type 1 diabetes.

CDR3 nucleotides: TGTGCCAGCAGTTTAGAAGCCCTGTCTAACTATGGCTACACCTTC. Translating gives CASSLEALSNYGYTF. J is TRBJ1-2 and V is TRBV2; unclear D gene. CDR1 and CDR2 (germline): SNHLY, FYNNEI. Trimming removed 5 bases at V and 0 bases at J, with 13 bases between. There are 15 residues in the CDR3.

This clone was counted between two and nine times. The rearrangement uses TRBV6-1 and TRBJ1-1, with a tentative D call TRBD1 (5 bases). V lost 6 bases and J lost 1, with 12 bases in between. CDR1 is MNHNS and CDR2 is SASEGT in the germline V gene. The CDR3 covers 14 residues. CDR3 in DNA: TGTGCCAGCAGCTGGGGCGCCTCGAACACTGAAGCTTTCTTT. It yields the protein CASSWGASNTEAFF.

This clone was seen at least ten times. Other DNA sequences in this specimen translate into the identical CDR3. CDR3 sequence reads: CASSLYNEQFF. The CDR3 DNA sequence: TGTGCCAGCAGCCTTTACAATGAGCAGTTCTTC. The chain joins TRBV14 to TRBJ2-1; D gene unclear. The germline gives CDR1 SGHDN, CDR2 FVKESK. This CDR3 spans 11 amino acids. The germline V and J ends were trimmed by 4 bases and 4 bases, with 2 bases remaining between them.

This clone came up once. The rearrangement links TRBV25-1 to TRBJ2-3, with 14 nucleotides matching TRBD2. The CDR3 has 18 residues. CDR1 is MGHDK and CDR2 is SYGVNS in the germline V gene. With 3 bases clipped from V and 1 base from J, the junction kept 6 bases outside the gene matches. CDR3 nucleotide sequence: TGTGCCAGCAGTGATGCGGGACTAGCGGGGGAGCGCACAGATACGCAGTATTTT. It codes for CASSDAGLAGERTDTQYF.

The chain employs TRBV30 and TRBJ1-2; D gene ambiguous. The ends were cut back, 4 bases at V and 8 bases at J, with 17 bases in the middle. The CDR3 sequence is 13 residues long. Germline V gene sequence: CDR1 GTSNPN, CDR2 SVGIG (reference sequence). CDR3 bases: TGTGCCTGGAATAATGTTGGGCATTCCGGCTACACCTTC. Amino acids: CAWNNVGHSGYTF.

The V call is TRBV5-6, the J call TRBJ2-1, with D tentatively TRBD1 (6 bases). Trimming took 3 bases from V and 9 from J, leaving 10 bases between them. The CDR3 loop spans 12 amino acids. Germline V lookup: CDR1 SGHDT, CDR2 YYEEEE. CDR3 sequence (DNA): TGTGCCAGCAGCTCAGGGGTAGGTGAGCAGTTCTTC. The encoded protein is CASSSGVGEQFF.

This clone has just a few counts. The CDR3 DNA reads as TGTGCCAGCAGCGTTAGCGGGGAGTCCACAGATACGCAGTATTTT. Translated, it gives CASSVSGESTDTQYF. The chain combines TRBV9 with TRBJ2-3; TRBD2 agrees at 8 bases. V was clipped by 2 bases and J by 2 bases; unmatched bases: 4. Looked up from germline, CDR1 is SGDLS and CDR2 is YYNGEE. There are 15 residues in the CDR3. The full variable domain, with the rest looked up from reference TRBV9 and TRBJ2-3, is DSGVTQTPKHLITATGQRVTLRCSPRSGDLSVYWYQQSLDQGLQFLIQYYNGEERAKGNILERFSAQQFPDLHSELNLSSLELGDSALYFCASSVSGESTDTQYFGPGTRLTVL.

This chain uses TRBV7-9 with TRBJ1-1; TRBD1 might be the D (5 bases). The CDR3 covers 14 residues. Germline V CDR1 and CDR2: SEHNR, FQNEAQ (reference sequence). Trimming stripped 5 bases from V and 1 base from J, with 11 bases between. CDR3 nucleotide sequence: TGTGCCAGCAGCCCGCAGGGCAGGAACACTGAAGCTTTCTTT. Amino acid sequence: CASSPQGRNTEAFF.

This chain joins TRBV11-2 and TRBJ2-1; D unresolved. V was shortened by 1 base and J by 12 bases, with 10 bases between the two germline ends. Per the germline V gene, CDR1 is SGHAT and CDR2 is FQNNGV. This CDR3 region has 12 residues. The CDR3 reads CASSLAVGPQFF. Here the CDR3 DNA reads TGTGCCAGCAGCTTAGCGGTGGGCCCGCAGTTCTTC. The complete variable domain, with remaining parts taken from reference TRBV11-2 and TRBJ2-1, reads EAGVAQSPRYKIIEKRQSVAFWCNPISGHATLYWYQQILGQGPKLLIQFQNNGVVDDSQLPKDRFSAERLKGVDSTLKIQPAKLEDSAVYLCASSLAVGPQFFGPGTRLTVL.

The chain employs TRBV29-1 and TRBJ1-5, with a possible D match to TRBD1 (5 bases). Germline V gene data show CDR1 as SQVTM and CDR2 as ANQGSEA. Between the trimmed V and J ends, which lost 6 bases and 9 bases, there was a span of 18 bases. CDR3 size: 13 residues. Here the CDR3 DNA reads TGCAGCGTGGGGGAGGGTGCCTGGGGGCCCCAGCATTTT. Amino acid sequence: CSVGEGAWGPQHF.

V is TRBV5-1 and J is TRBJ1-5; D might be TRBD1 (6 bases). The CDR3 loop spans 13 amino acids. The ends were cut back, 4 bases at V and 6 bases at J, with 11 bases in the middle. CDR1 and CDR2 from the germline V gene are SGHRS and YFSETQ. The chain's CDR3 is CASSEQGPQPQHF. The CDR3, as DNA: TGCGCCAGCAGCGAACAGGGTCCTCAGCCCCAGCATTTT.

This clone has just a few counts. V gene TRBV30 combines with J gene TRBJ1-6; D not resolved. The germline CDR1 and CDR2 sequences are GTSNPN and SVGIG (reference sequence). This CDR3 comprises 13 residues. V lost 2 bases and J lost 7, with 9 bases in between. This CDR3 is CAWSKGYNSPLHF. The CDR3 coding sequence is TGTGCCTGGAGTAAGGGCTACAATTCACCCCTCCACTTT.

The J gene is TRBJ2-1, the V gene TRBV7-3; D possibly corresponds to TRBD2 (7 bases). CDR1 is SGHTA, CDR2 FQGTGA, per germline. Trimming left V 2 bases short and J 7 bases short, with 15 bases between. The CDR3 extends over 15 amino acids. In DNA form, the CDR3 reads TGTGCCAGCAGCTTAGCGGGGGCGCCCGAGAATGAGCAGTTCTTC. Encoded protein: CASSLAGAPENEQFF.

This clone has more than one count but fewer than ten. The chain has TRBV9 and TRBJ2-3, with 10 bases matching TRBD2. CDR3 length: 16 residues. Losses at the gene ends were 0 bases for V and 5 bases for J; bases not matched to a gene: 6. Germline CDR1 reads SGDLS; CDR2 reads YYNGEE. DNA for the CDR3: TGTGCCAGCAGCGTAGGTACTAGCGGGATATTAGATACGCAGTATTTT. Translated, it gives CASSVGTSGILDTQYF.

This chain links TRBV28 with TRBJ2-5; D is uncertain. This CDR3 region has 13 residues. CDR1 is MDHEN, CDR2 SYDVKM, per germline. Trimming stripped 2 bases from V and 2 bases from J, with 6 bases between. CDR3 amino acids: CASSLTRQETQYF. The CDR3 DNA sequence: TGTGCCAGCAGTTTAACCAGGCAAGAGACCCAGTACTTC.

The chain couples TRBV2 to TRBJ2-1, with D maybe TRBD2 (6 bases). Trimming removed 11 bases from V and 7 bases from J, with 6 bases in between. The CDR3 totals 9 residues. Per germline, CDR1 SNHLY and CDR2 FYNNEI. Here the CDR3 reads CAAGNEQFF. The CDR3 bases are TGTGCCGCGGGGAATGAGCAGTTCTTC.

The chain uses TRBV4-1 and TRBJ2-1, with D possibly matching TRBD2 (6 bases). The CDR3 extends over 19 amino acids. V was clipped by 1 base and J by 5 bases, with 24 bases between them. Germline V lookup: CDR1 MGHRA, CDR2 YSYEKL. The CDR3 protein is CASSQVWRGPVGYDNEQFF. The CDR3 region has the DNA TGCGCCAGCAGCCAAGTTTGGCGGGGCCCCGTGGGTTACGACAATGAGCAGTTCTTC.

As for this clone: One end of the junction is discordant with germline, which a read error may explain. The rearrangement links TRBV7-7 to TRBJ2-1; no clear D gene. Germline loops: CDR1 SSHAT, CDR2 FNYEAQ (reference sequence). The CDR3 is 17 residues long. CDR3 DNA sequence: TGTGCTAGCAGCCCCTCCACACCTAAGAGCTCCTACAATGAGCAGTTCTTC. Encoded protein: CASSPSTPKSSYNEQFF.

In this sample, this clone turned up a few times. V and J are TRBV6-5 and TRBJ2-1, with D tentatively TRBD1 or TRBD2 (6 bases each). The CDR3 has 15 amino acids. Trimming left V 2 bases short and J 6 bases short, with 14 bases between. Looked up from germline, CDR1 is MNHEY and CDR2 is SVGAGI. The CDR3 DNA is TGTGCCAGCAGTTACGGGGGGCTATGGGGCAATGAGCAGTTCTTC. This codes for CASSYGGLWGNEQFF.

This clone was counted only a few times. V gene TRBV5-1 combines with J gene TRBJ2-3; D could derive from TRBD1 or TRBD2 (5 bases each). Germline V CDR1 and CDR2: SGHRS, YFSETQ. The CDR3 is 15 amino acids. Trimming removed 0 bases at V and 5 bases at J, with 13 bases between. CDR3 bases: TGCGCCAGCAGCTTGGGGCAGGGAAGCGGAGATACGCAGTATTTT. Its translation is CASSLGQGSGDTQYF.